The rows below give T cell receptor beta chains drawn from one sample of a study of T cell responses to AZD1222 COVID-19 vaccine. TCRdb's copy holds only in-frame clones and misses some; the assay was immunoSEQ multiplex PCR. The sample carries roughly 100,000 clones, more than 75% recorded once. Source: peripheral blood, taken on day 0 of AZD1222 vaccination. These receptors came from an adult in good health. The CDR3 runs from the conserved cysteine through the conserved F or W. A D gene is named only where the DNA matches it firmly.

V gene	D gene	J gene	CDR3 protein	CDR3 DNA
TRBV27	.	TRBJ2-3	CASSPQGGDTQYF	TGTGCCAGCAGTCCCCAGGGTGGGGATACGCAGTATTTT
TRBV5-1	TRBD1	TRBJ2-7	CASSIFRQGVDEQYF	TGCGCCAGCAGCATTTTCAGACAGGGGGTAGACGAGCAGTACTTC
TRBV10-3	.	TRBJ1-1	CAISDREGTEAFF	TGTGCCATCAGTGACAGGGAGGGGACTGAAGCTTTCTTT
TRBV10-3	TRBD1	TRBJ1-5	CAISDRGAQPQHF	TGTGCCATCAGTGACAGGGGGGCTCAGCCCCAGCATTTT
TRBV5-8	TRBD1	TRBJ1-3	CASSKDRGSFGNTIYF	TGTGCCAGCAGCAAAGACAGGGGGTCATTTGGAAACACCATATATTTT
TRBV7-2	.	TRBJ2-3	CASSSQMIQDTQYF	TGTGCCAGCAGCTCACAGATGATTCAAGATACGCAGTATTTT
TRBV29-1	TRBD1	TRBJ2-1	CSVEDQGVDEQFF	TGCAGCGTTGAAGATCAGGGGGTCGATGAGCAGTTCTTC
TRBV19	TRBD2	TRBJ2-7	CASSPRGLAGSYEQYF	TGTGCCAGTAGTCCGCGTGGACTAGCGGGCTCCTACGAGCAGTACTTC
TRBV7-2	TRBD1	TRBJ2-5	CASSPGTVQETQYF	TGTGCCAGCAGCCCAGGGACAGTCCAAGAGACCCAGTACTTC
TRBV5-6	.	TRBJ2-5	CASSRLSGWETQYF	TGTGCCAGCAGTCGCTTGTCGGGGTGGGAGACCCAGTACTTC
TRBV3-1/TRBV3-2	TRBD1	TRBJ1-6	CASSQDSWGQGRTLHF	TGTGCCAGCAGCCAAGATAGCTGGGGACAGGGAAGGACCCTCCACTTT
TRBV19	.	TRBJ1-2	CASSNFDYGYTF	TGTGCCAGTAGTAACTTCGACTATGGCTACACCTTC
TRBV2	TRBD1	TRBJ2-1	CASRVRQGVEQFF	TGTGCCAGCAGGGTCAGACAGGGTGTTGAGCAGTTCTTC
TRBV28	.	TRBJ2-2	CASSSGPNTGELFF	TGTGCCAGCAGTTCCGGACCGAACACCGGGGAGCTGTTTTTT
TRBV6-4	.	TRBJ1-1	CASSVGSGTEAFF	TGTGCCAGCAGTGTGGGTAGCGGCACTGAAGCTTTCTTT
TRBV6-5	.	TRBJ1-1	CAIHPGGASTEAFF	TGTGCGATCCACCCGGGGGGCGCGAGCACTGAAGCTTTCTTT
TRBV19	.	TRBJ1-6	CASSMSYRVNSPLHF	TGTGCCAGTAGTATGTCTTACAGGGTGAATTCACCCCTCCACTTT
TRBV19	TRBD2	TRBJ2-2	CASTGLADPPGELFF	TGTGCCAGTACCGGACTAGCGGACCCACCCGGGGAGCTGTTTTTT